This T cell receptor (beta chain) was identified in a study of resident and recirculating memory T cells in vitiligo (dated by TCRdb to between 2017 and 2018). Turning to the overall study: For TCR beta sequencing, epidermis was obtained by shave biopsy from two lesional and two nonlesional sites, and PBMCs were also collected, from each of a few stable vitiligo patients. Without any cell sorting, samples were homogenized immediately before genomic DNA was extracted using the Qiagen DNeasy Blood & Tissue Kit. Human TCR beta sequencing was used to test whether specific clones in lesional vitiligo skin differed from clones in nonlesional skin and blood.

For CDR1 and CDR2, the germline V gene lists LGHNA and YSLEER. V ends up 0 bases short and J 7 bases short, with an unmatched junction base count of 9. The CDR3 sequence holds 17 residues, the cysteine and phenylalanine included. Of all the DNA, just the CDR3 is kept, 51 bases in frame from base 1. Results and caveats for the whole study, not just this receptor: Clonality was not the same from one vitiligo lesion to another, and no unique dominant TCR clone turned up. By overlap and correlation analysis, no significant repertoire overlap was shown between biopsies, even within a single patient, except for each lesion compared with itself. TCR sequences were not shared across biopsy sites or across patients, which suggests that different T cell clones infiltrate different lesions, a pattern described as private specificity. Future mechanistic studies are needed so that the relative contributions of the lesion-infiltrating T cell clones and of human Trm versus Tcm pools can be evaluated.

Stable vitiligo was defined as no change in lesions over the previous 6 months. To count as stable, patients also needed to show no confetti depigmentation, which is a clinical sign of active vitiligo. Patients who had been treated within the previous three months were excluded. PBMCs were isolated from heparinized blood by Ficoll density gradient centrifugation and were subsequently flash-frozen. On this clone itself: It has no known antigen specificity. No clone much larger than this one lies a single base away; base qualities are absent.

The immunoSEQ hsTCRB kit was used to amplify TCR beta chains from the genomic DNA. Sequencing of TCR beta libraries was performed on an Illumina MiSeq instrument by the immunoSEQ service. In the authors' own workflow: The immunoSEQ Analyzer was used to analyze the repertoire data. Here the immuneACCESS table is served through TCRdb, limited to in-frame sequences with V and J called. Missing clones are a known gap in these copies; in checked studies unresolved V genes cover under half, and the rest lacks a known reason. That table gives V, J and clone size, and the DNA gave D and trimming. The sample table holds 55,000 to 75,000 clones, of which approximately 91% were seen once. Over 4.5% of the sample is held by the ten biggest clonotypes.

Source material: blood. This receptor was identified in a male donor with vitiligo. The chain links TRBV4-3 with TRBJ2-1; 10 central nucleotides agree with TRBD2. Read as DNA, the sequence is TGCGCCAGCAGCCAAGATCCAGCGGGGGGGCTAGGTAATGAGCAGTTCTTC. It translates to CASSQDPAGGLGNEQFF.